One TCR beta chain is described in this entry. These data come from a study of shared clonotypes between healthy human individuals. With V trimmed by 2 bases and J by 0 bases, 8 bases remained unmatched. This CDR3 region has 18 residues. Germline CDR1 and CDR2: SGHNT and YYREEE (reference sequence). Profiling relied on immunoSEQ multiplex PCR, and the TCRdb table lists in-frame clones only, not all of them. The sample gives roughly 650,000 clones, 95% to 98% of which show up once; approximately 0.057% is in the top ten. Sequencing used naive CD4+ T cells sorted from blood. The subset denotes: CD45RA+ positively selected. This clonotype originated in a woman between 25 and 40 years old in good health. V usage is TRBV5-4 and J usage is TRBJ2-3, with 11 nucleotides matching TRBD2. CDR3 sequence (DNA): TGTGCCAGCAGCTTATACTCTAGCGGGGGGACTAGCACAGATACGCAGTATTTT. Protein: CASSLYSSGGTSTDTQYF. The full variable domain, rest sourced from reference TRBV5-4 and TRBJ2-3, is ETGVTQSPTHLIKTRGQQVTLRCSSQSGHNTVSWYQQALGQGPQFIFQYYREEENGRGNFPPRFSGLQFPNYSSELNVNALELDDSALYLCASSLYSSGGTSTDTQYFGPGTRLTVL.